A selection of T cell receptor beta chains follows, all from one sample in a study of T cell responses to AZD1222 COVID-19 vaccine. Profiled with immunoSEQ multiplex PCR; TCRdb holds only in-frame clones, not every one. Among around 75,000 clones listed, around 84% were seen once. Source: peripheral blood, taken on day 0 of AZD1222 vaccination. The receptors were gathered from an adult in good health. The CDR3 runs from the conserved cysteine through the conserved F or W. Each record gives: V gene, J gene, clone size, D gene, CDR3 DNA, CDR3 protein. D genes are given only for firm matches. Size values are once, few and many counts, or a class for expanded clones, and some rows have none.

v_gene: TRBV1
j_gene: TRBJ2-3
abundance: -
d_gene: -
CDR3nt: TGCACCAGCAGCCAAGAGGGGGCAGATACGCAGTATTTT
CDR3aa: CTSSQEGADTQYF

v_gene: TRBV2
j_gene: TRBJ2-1
abundance: -
d_gene: -
CDR3nt: TGTGCCAGCAGCCGGGGACCTGCGGGGAATGAGCAGTTCTTC
CDR3aa: CASSRGPAGNEQFF

v_gene: TRBV5-6
j_gene: TRBJ2-5
abundance: -
d_gene: -
CDR3nt: TGTGCCAGCAGCTCTATTACAACAGGGAGGACACTCCAAGAGACCCAGTACTTC
CDR3aa: CASSSITTGRTLQETQYF

v_gene: TRBV5-6
j_gene: TRBJ2-7
abundance: -
d_gene: -
CDR3nt: TGTGCCAGCAGCTTAGGGGAGAGGCAGTACTTC
CDR3aa: CASSLGERQYF

v_gene: TRBV7-9
j_gene: TRBJ1-2
abundance: -
d_gene: -
CDR3nt: TGTGCCAGCAGCTTATCTCGGGGTCCCGGCTACACCTTC
CDR3aa: CASSLSRGPGYTF

v_gene: TRBV6-1
j_gene: TRBJ1-6
abundance: -
d_gene: -
CDR3nt: TGTGCCAGCAGTGAAGGTCCGGGCCGGTGGAATTCACCCCTCCACTTT
CDR3aa: CASSEGPGRWNSPLHF

v_gene: TRBV24-1
j_gene: TRBJ2-1
abundance: -
d_gene: -
CDR3nt: TGTGCCACCAGTGATTTTGACCAAAGCTCCTACAATGAGCAGTTCTTC
CDR3aa: CATSDFDQSSYNEQFF

v_gene: TRBV9
j_gene: TRBJ2-1
abundance: -
d_gene: -
CDR3nt: TGTGCCAGCAGCCCCATAGACGAGGTTTGGTACAATGAGCAGTTCTTC
CDR3aa: CASSPIDEVWYNEQFF

v_gene: TRBV18
j_gene: TRBJ2-4
abundance: -
d_gene: -
CDR3nt: TGTGCCAGCTCACCACAACGGGACATTCTAGCCAAAAACATTCAGTACTTC
CDR3aa: CASSPQRDILAKNIQYF

v_gene: TRBV6-5
j_gene: TRBJ1-4
abundance: -
d_gene: -
CDR3nt: TGTGCCAGCAGTTACCAGCGTGCCGGCGGGGATGAAAAACTGTTTTTT
CDR3aa: CASSYQRAGGDEKLFF

v_gene: TRBV30
j_gene: TRBJ1-2
abundance: once
d_gene: TRBD1
CDR3nt: TGTGCCTGGAGTGTTGCAGGGGGCGAAAACTATGGCTACACCTTC
CDR3aa: CAWSVAGGENYGYTF

v_gene: TRBV6-2/TRBV6-3
j_gene: TRBJ1-5
abundance: -
d_gene: -
CDR3nt: TGTGCCAGCAGTTTTGGGGATCAGCCCCAGCATTTT
CDR3aa: CASSFGDQPQHF

v_gene: TRBV3-1/TRBV3-2
j_gene: TRBJ1-1
abundance: -
d_gene: TRBD1
CDR3nt: TGTGCCAGCAGCCAACGGACAGGCTCCGGTGAAGCTTTCTTT
CDR3aa: CASSQRTGSGEAFF

v_gene: TRBV15
j_gene: TRBJ2-1
abundance: -
d_gene: -
CDR3nt: TGTGCCACCAGCAGAGGAACGACCATCTACAATGAGCAGTTCTTC
CDR3aa: CATSRGTTIYNEQFF

v_gene: TRBV6-5
j_gene: TRBJ1-5
abundance: -
d_gene: TRBD1
CDR3nt: TGTGCCAGCAGGAGACAGGGCTCGAACAATCAGCCCCAGCATTTT
CDR3aa: CASRRQGSNNQPQHF

v_gene: TRBV2
j_gene: TRBJ2-7
abundance: -
d_gene: -
CDR3nt: TGTGCCAGCACGCTCGGGACTTCTTCCTACGAGCAGTACTTC
CDR3aa: CASTLGTSSYEQYF

v_gene: TRBV6-2/TRBV6-3
j_gene: TRBJ2-3
abundance: -
d_gene: -
CDR3nt: TGTGCCAGCAGTTACGGCGACAGGCCCACAGATACGCAGTATTTT
CDR3aa: CASSYGDRPTDTQYF

v_gene: TRBV30
j_gene: TRBJ1-1
abundance: once
d_gene: -
CDR3nt: TGTGCCTGGACCAATACAGTCGCACGAGCCTCCAGCACTGAAGCTTTCTTT
CDR3aa: CAWTNTVARASSTEAFF

v_gene: TRBV6-5
j_gene: TRBJ1-2
abundance: -
d_gene: -
CDR3nt: TGTGCCAGTCGCGCCGGGAATCCCCACTATGGCTACACCTTC
CDR3aa: CASRAGNPHYGYTF

v_gene: TRBV12-5
j_gene: TRBJ1-1
abundance: once
d_gene: -
CDR3nt: TGTGCTAGTGGTTTGAGCTTTCCGGTCGGAGGGGCTTTCTTT
CDR3aa: CASGLSFPVGGAFF